Presented here are 21 T cell receptor beta chains from one specimen sequenced in a study of relationships among human T cell subsets (dated by TCRdb to the early 2010s). Library preparation used multiplex PCR. These reads were obtained on a 454 GS FLX. Semiquantitative ARM-PCR was used to amplify the TCR alpha and beta CDR3 regions from mRNA. ARM-PCR used tagged nested gene-specific primers, after which communal superprimers carried out exponential amplification. The public reads were run again by TCRdb, first through fastp at Q25 and then through MiXCR, and only productive beta chains were kept. Rows matching on CDR3 protein sequence are summarized as one entry with the most common DNA and genes. The sample table records around 15,000 distinct CDR3 sequences; about three fifths of these occur just once. Clones ranked in the top ten supply under 40% of the sample. Material: total T cells sorted from blood. Interpreted using the paper, the cell subset or site label stands for: CD3+ T cells in general. The receptors here all came from a man aged 40-49 years in good health.

There are a few counts of this clonotype. This chain uses TRBV11-2 with TRBJ2-3; no reliable D call. V was clipped by 5 bases and J by 3 bases, with 6 bases between them. This CDR3 is built from 12 residues. The V gene's germline CDR1 is SGHAT and CDR2 FQNNGV. The CDR3: CASSLRTDTQYF. The CDR3 coding sequence is TGTGCCAGCAGCCTAAGAACAGATACGCAGTATTTT.

The chain links TRBV5-4 to TRBJ2-1, with 8 bases fitting TRBD2. Germline CDR1 reads SGHNT; CDR2 reads YYREEE (reference sequence). CDR3 length: 15 residues. With V trimmed by 1 base and J by 4 bases, 4 bases remained unmatched. The CDR3 loop is CASSLWASGYNEQFF. The CDR3 nucleotides are TGTGCCAGCAGCTTGTGGGCTAGCGGGTACAATGAGCAGTTCTTC. Full variable domain (remainder filled in from reference TRBV5-4 and TRBJ2-1): ETGVTQSPTHLIKTRGQQVTLRCSSQSGHNTVSWYQQALGQGPQFIFQYYREEENGRGNFPPRFSGLQFPNYSSELNVNALELDDSALYLCASSLWASGYNEQFFGPGTRLTVL.

The genes are TRBV11-2 and TRBJ2-3; D may be TRBD1 or TRBD2 (6 bases each). CDR3 length: 14 residues. The V gene lost 2 bases and the J gene lost 5 bases, with 11 bases spanning the gap. Germline V gives CDR1 SGHAT, CDR2 FQNNGV. This chain's CDR3 is CASSLRGPQDTQYF. CDR3 sequence (DNA): TGTGCCAGCAGCTTACGGGGGCCGCAAGATACGCAGTATTTT.

V is TRBV4-1 and J is TRBJ2-1, with TRBD2 identical over 11 bases. The CDR3 is made up of 15 amino acids. The J segment lost 10 bases and the V segment lost 2 bases, leaving 7 bases of the junction unmatched. The germline CDR1 and CDR2 sequences are MGHRA and YSYEKL. In DNA, the CDR3 is TGCGCCAGCAGCCAAAATAGCGGGAGGGCCAGAGAGCAGTTCTTC. Its translation: CASSQNSGRAREQFF.

This chain uses TRBV20-1 with TRBJ2-1; D gene ambiguous. The V end lost 0 bases, the J end lost 6 bases, and 9 bases lay between the germline ends. The V gene's germline CDR1 is DFQATT and CDR2 SNEGSKA (reference sequence). The CDR3 runs to 13 residues. CDR3 DNA sequence: TGCAGTGCTAGAGATCCTAATCGCAATGAGCAGTTCTTC. It specifies CSARDPNRNEQFF.

The rearrangement uses TRBV11-2 and TRBJ1-1; no definite D call. Germline assignment: CDR1 SGHAT and CDR2 FQNNGV. V was cut by 5 bases and J by 6 bases, with 13 bases left in between. The length of the CDR3 is 13 residues. In nucleotides, the CDR3 is TGTGCCAGCAGCCCCCATATCTCCTCTGAAGCTTTCTTT. Translating it yields CASSPHISSEAFF.

This sequence joins TRBV5-8 and TRBJ2-4; 8 nucleotides line up with TRBD1. The V gene's germline CDR1 is SGHTS and CDR2 YDEGEE. The CDR3 extends over 13 amino acids. Trimming took 4 bases from V and 8 from J; bases not matched to a gene: 5. The CDR3 DNA sequence: TGTGCCAGCAGCCGTGGACAGGGCGACATTCAGTACTTC. Translating gives CASSRGQGDIQYF.

CDR3 protein: CASGLGGDPTWPQHF. As DNA, the CDR3 is TGTGCTAGTGGTTTGGGAGGGGACCCCACTTGGCCCCAGCATTTT. The chain links TRBV12-5 to TRBJ1-5; the D gene is possibly TRBD1 (5 bases). Germline lookup yields CDR1 LGHNT and CDR2 FRNRAP. Trimming took 1 base from V and 9 from J, leaving 16 bases between them. CDR3 length equals 15 residues. Based on the CDR3 plus reference TRBV12-5 and TRBJ1-5, the full variable domain is DARVTQTPRHKVTEMGQEVTMRCQPILGHNTVFWYRQTMMQGLELLAYFRNRAPLDDSGMPKDRFSAEMPDATLATLKIQPSEPRDSAVYFCASGLGGDPTWPQHFGDGTRLSIL.

This chain links TRBV30 with TRBJ1-4; tentative D call: TRBD1 (5 bases). Trimming left V 2 bases short and J 2 bases short, with 15 bases between. Germline assignment: CDR1 GTSNPN and CDR2 SVGIG (reference sequence). This CDR3 spans 16 amino acids. CDR3 in DNA: TGTGCCTGGAGTAAGAAAGGGACCGTGACTAATGAAAAACTGTTTTTT. Its translation is CAWSKKGTVTNEKLFF.

The chain has TRBV28 and TRBJ2-1, with D hard to call. V was cut by 5 bases and J by 10 bases, with 9 bases left in between. The CDR3 extends over 11 amino acids. Germline CDR1 reads MDHEN; CDR2 reads SYDVKM. DNA for the CDR3: TGTGCCAGCAGTCTCGAGGTCGAGCAGTTCTTC. It specifies CASSLEVEQFF. Full variable domain (outside the CDR3, taken from reference TRBV28 and TRBJ2-1): DVKVTQSSRYLVKRTGEKVFLECVQDMDHENMFWYRQDPGLGLRLIYFSYDVKMKEKGDIPEGYSVSREKKERFSLILESASTNQTSMYLCASSLEVEQFFGPGTRLTVL.

Notes on this clonotype: A read error may explain this, as a much larger clone is one base away. V and J are TRBV19 and TRBJ2-3; D unclear. The CDR3 is made up of 13 amino acids. Per the germline V gene, CDR1 is LNHDA and CDR2 is SQIVND (reference sequence). The CDR3 loop is CASGMGWLDTQYF. CDR3 nucleotides: TGTGCCAGTGGTATGGGTTGGCTTGATACGCAGTATTTT.

A few counts support this clonotype. This chain joins TRBV19 and TRBJ2-1; D is perhaps TRBD1 or TRBD2 (5 bases each). Germline CDR1 reads LNHDA; CDR2 reads SQIVND (reference sequence). The V end lost 3 bases, the J end lost 0 bases, and 12 bases lay between the germline ends. The CDR3 is 16 residues long. The CDR3 is CASSMGDSSSYNEQFF. The CDR3 DNA sequence: TGTGCCAGTAGTATGGGAGACAGTAGCTCCTACAATGAGCAGTTCTTC.

This clonotype was found a few times. This chain connects TRBV11-2 to TRBJ2-7; D gene uncertain. CDR3 size: 17 residues. Between the trimmed V and J ends, which lost 0 bases and 3 bases, there was a span of 18 bases. The germline gives CDR1 SGHAT, CDR2 FQNNGV. CDR3 bases: TGTGCCAGCAGCTTAGAAGCTACTGCGGAGTACTACTACGAGCAGTACTTC. It encodes CASSLEATAEYYYEQYF.

J is TRBJ2-3 and V is TRBV6-5; D is perhaps TRBD1 (5 bases). Germline V CDR1 and CDR2: MNHEY, SVGAGI. This CDR3 has 15 residues. Trimming cost V 7 bases and J 2 bases, with 16 bases left between them. Here the CDR3 DNA reads TGTGCCAGCATCCGCGACAGCTACTACACAGATACGCAGTATTTT. Amino acid sequence: CASIRDSYYTDTQYF.

The CDR3 DNA is TGCGCCAGCAGTGAGGGGTCAAGCCCCACTAGGGATGAGCAGTTCTTC. Amino acid sequence: CASSEGSSPTRDEQFF. The chain carries TRBV5-1 and TRBJ2-1; D is perhaps TRBD1 or TRBD2 (5 bases each). The CDR3 loop spans 16 amino acids. The V and J ends lost 5 bases and 8 bases respectively, with 23 bases between them. Germline V lookup: CDR1 SGHRS, CDR2 YFSETQ.

This clonotype was seen only a few times. The gene calls are TRBV19 and TRBJ2-7, with D perhaps TRBD1 (5 bases). Germline-derived CDR1 and CDR2 are LNHDA and SQIVND (reference sequence). V gave up 6 bases and J gave up 0 bases, with 9 bases separating them. This CDR3 comprises 13 residues. In DNA form, the CDR3 reads TGTGCCAGTAGACAACAGGTCTCCTACGAGCAGTACTTC. Amino acids: CASRQQVSYEQYF.

This chain connects TRBV10-3 to TRBJ2-1; D ambiguous. The CDR3 runs 12 residues. With 6 bases removed from V and 5 bases from J, the gap between germline ends came to 8 bases. Germline V gives CDR1 ENHRY, CDR2 SYGVKD. The CDR3 DNA reads as TGTGCCATCAGCCCGTATCACAATGAGCAGTTCTTC. It encodes CAISPYHNEQFF.

The V gene is TRBV6-6, the J gene TRBJ1-5; weak D call: TRBD1 (6 bases). Trimming cost V 5 bases and J 0 bases, with 17 bases left between them. Germline CDR1 is MNHNY and CDR2 is SVGAGI (reference sequence). The CDR3 contains 17 residues. As DNA, the CDR3 is TGTGCCAGCAGTGAATCCGGGGGCCGGTATAGCAATCAGCCCCAGCATTTT. It encodes CASSESGGRYSNQPQHF.

About this clonotype: Sequence at one end of the junction differs from germline and may be a read error. This rearrangement joins TRBV12-3 or TRBV12-4 to TRBJ2-3; D gene uncertain. This CDR3 is 13 amino acids long. The CDR3 DNA reads as TGTGCCGGCAGTCCGGAGTTTGAAGATACGCAGTATTTT. Translating gives CAGSPEFEDTQYF.

The chain carries TRBV2 and TRBJ1-1; D uncertain. Germline V gives CDR1 SNHLY, CDR2 FYNNEI. The CDR3 contains 11 residues. The V and J ends lost 3 bases and 10 bases respectively, with 9 bases between them. The CDR3 spells CASSDRARAFF. CDR3 coding DNA: TGTGCCAGCAGTGATAGGGCGCGAGCTTTCTTT.

The chain links TRBV14 to TRBJ2-1; 8 bases match TRBD2. Per germline, CDR1 SGHDN and CDR2 FVKESK. CDR3 size: 19 residues. With 2 bases clipped from V and 1 base from J, the junction kept 13 bases outside the gene matches. The CDR3 loop reads CASSQPLPGGKSSYNEQFF. For the CDR3, the DNA is TGTGCCAGCAGCCAACCCCTCCCGGGAGGGAAGAGTTCCTACAATGAGCAGTTCTTC.